This TCR beta chain appears in the sequencing data of a study of blood T cell repertoires in COVID-19 (dated by TCRdb to the early 2020s). As for the study more broadly: The collaborator samples originated in the United States, Italy and Spain and spanned the acute and convalescent phases of COVID-19. The dataset comprised deeply sampled blood TCRbeta repertoires from subjects exposed to, actively infected with, or recovered from COVID-19. The prospective study material was composed of cDNA or gDNA derived from T cells, B-cell-depleted T cells, or PBMCs. The samples were drawn from the first 160 participants of the ongoing ImmuneRACE study and from 1,200 or so subjects provided by 6 global collaborators. Where HLA class I and class II types were available, the types were taken from metadata supplied by the sample provider, not from assay-based typing. Sample metadata almost always included a de-identified subject ID, COVID-19 status, age in years and sex. The repertoires were made available in a free public database intended to serve as a resource for research on the immune response to SARS-CoV-2.

The CDR3 runs 15 residues from the cysteine to the phenylalanine. The sequence is cut down to CDR3 DNA, 45 bases in frame from base 1. The germline V gene yields SGHRS for CDR1 and YFSETQ for CDR2. V loses 0 bases of germline sequence and J loses 3 bases, and the interval between the two ends is 10 bases. On this clone: What antigen it recognizes has not been identified. Per-base qualities were not stored, and no clone one base away is much larger.

The investigation overall reported the following: Clinical and demographic metadata were provided uncurated, with the amount varying by source and participant.

At one collaborating source in Seattle, patients were enrolled during active infection and were followed longitudinally through the course of disease. Each collaborating institution followed its own protocols to collect whole blood in K2EDTA tubes. For TCRbeta analysis, collaborators shipped samples in one of three forms: frozen whole blood, isolated PBMCs, or DNA extracted from either of those sample types. TCRbeta CDR3 regions were amplified from genomic DNA by means of the immunoSEQ Assay, a bias-controlled multiplex PCR. The study's processing was this. The number of nucleated cells in each sample was estimated by amplification of reference gene primers within the assay. To quantify the absolute abundance of each unique TCRbeta CDR3 rearrangement, sequence reads were collapsed and filtered. Productive Simpson clonality was computed per sample as the square root of Simpson's diversity index over productive rearrangements. TCRdb's version of the immuneACCESS table is confined to in-frame rearrangements and falls short of the full clone set. An unresolved V gene accounts for under half of the shortfall where checked; the remainder is of unknown origin. V and J calls and clone size are copied from that table; D and trimming were computed from the DNA. The sample table records 200,000 to 300,000 clones; 92% of these occur just once. The ten most abundant clones make up over 0.8% of the sample.

The sequence derives from a man in his thirties or forties with COVID-19, enrolled during active disease. The chain is encoded by TRBV5-1 joined to TRBJ2-1; perhaps TRBD1 is the D gene, with 6 bases matching. Sequencing was performed on peripheral blood. The CDR3 here reads CASSLGDTSYNEQFF. The DNA reads TGCGCCAGCAGCTTGGGGGACACCAGCTACAATGAGCAGTTCTTC.